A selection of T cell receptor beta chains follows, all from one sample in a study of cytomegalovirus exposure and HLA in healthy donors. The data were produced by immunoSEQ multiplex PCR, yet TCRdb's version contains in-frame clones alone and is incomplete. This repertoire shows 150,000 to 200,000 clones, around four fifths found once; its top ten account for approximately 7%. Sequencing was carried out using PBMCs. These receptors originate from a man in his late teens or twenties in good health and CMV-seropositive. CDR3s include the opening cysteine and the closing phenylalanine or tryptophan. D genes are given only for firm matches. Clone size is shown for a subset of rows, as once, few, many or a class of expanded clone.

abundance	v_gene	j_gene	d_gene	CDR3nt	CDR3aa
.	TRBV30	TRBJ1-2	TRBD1	TGTGCCTTTCCAGGGACAGGGTATGGCTACACCTTC	CAFPGTGYGYTF
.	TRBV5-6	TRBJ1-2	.	TGTGCCAGCAGCTTGGAGGCAGGATATAACTATGGCTACACCTTC	CASSLEAGYNYGYTF
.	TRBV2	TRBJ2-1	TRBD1	TGTGCCAGCAGTGGCCCGGGACAGGGTAACAATGAGCAGTTCTTC	CASSGPGQGNNEQFF
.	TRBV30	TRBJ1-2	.	TGTGCCTGGAGTCGGACAGCCTCTGGCTACACCTTC	CAWSRTASGYTF
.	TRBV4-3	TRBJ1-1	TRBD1	TGCGCCAGCAGCCAAGACCCCGGACAGGGTCTCACTGAAGCTTTCTTT	CASSQDPGQGLTEAFF
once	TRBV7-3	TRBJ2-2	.	TGTGCCAGCAGCCCCGGCCGGGGGAACACCGGGGAGCTGTTTTTT	CASSPGRGNTGELFF
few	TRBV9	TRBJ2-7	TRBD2	TGTGCCAGCAGCCCCCTAGCGGAACGCTACGAGCAGTACTTC	CASSPLAERYEQYF
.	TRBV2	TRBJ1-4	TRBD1	TGTGCCACGAAAACCAGAGACAGGGAGAATGAAAAACTGTTTTTT	CATKTRDRENEKLFF
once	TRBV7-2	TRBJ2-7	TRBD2	TGTGCCAGCAGCTTAAGTAGGACTAGCGGACTCTACGAGCAGTACTTC	CASSLSRTSGLYEQYF
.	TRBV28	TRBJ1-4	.	TGTGCCAGCAGACAAGGCCGGGAGGCCAATGAAAAACTGTTTTTT	CASRQGREANEKLFF
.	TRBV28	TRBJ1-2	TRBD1	TGTGCCAGCAGTTTATCCACAGGGGGTACCTATGGCTACACCTTC	CASSLSTGGTYGYTF
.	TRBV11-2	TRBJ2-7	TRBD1	TGTGCCAGCAGCATCGGGACAGGGGAGCTCTACGAGCAGTACTTC	CASSIGTGELYEQYF
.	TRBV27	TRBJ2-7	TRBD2	TGTGCCAGCAGTTTAACAGCGGGAGGGTCCTACGAGCAGTACTTC	CASSLTAGGSYEQYF
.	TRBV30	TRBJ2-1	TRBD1	TGTGCCTGGAATTCCCCCGGGGGGACAGGGCGCTACAATGAGCAGTTCTTC	CAWNSPGGTGRYNEQFF
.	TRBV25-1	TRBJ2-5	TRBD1	TGTGCCAGCGCTATCGGGACAGGGTGGGGAGAGACCCAGTACTTC	CASAIGTGWGETQYF
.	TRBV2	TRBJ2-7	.	TGTGCCAGCAGCCTACAGGGCTTGGTCAACGAGCAGTACTTC	CASSLQGLVNEQYF
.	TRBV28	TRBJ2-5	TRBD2	TGTGCCAGCAATTGGGCGTTTACCCTAGCGGAAGACCAAGAGACCCAGTACTTC	CASNWAFTLAEDQETQYF
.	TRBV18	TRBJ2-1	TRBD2	TGTGCCAGCTCACCACCCGGCGGGAGGGCCGTTGGCGAGCAGTTCTTC	CASSPPGGRAVGEQFF
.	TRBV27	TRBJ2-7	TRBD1	TGTGCCAGCAGGGTGACAGGGGCCGTTAAAAAGCAGTACTTC	CASRVTGAVKKQYF
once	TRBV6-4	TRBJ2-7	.	TGTGCCAGCAGTGTGGTAGGGGGCGAGCAGTACTTC	CASSVVGGEQYF
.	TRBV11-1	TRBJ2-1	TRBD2	TGTGCCAGCAGCAGACATAGCGGGAGGGGGCAGTTCTTC	CASSRHSGRGQFF
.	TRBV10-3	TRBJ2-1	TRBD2	TGTGCCACGCATGCCACTAGCGGGAGCTTTAATGAGCAGTTCTTC	CATHATSGSFNEQFF
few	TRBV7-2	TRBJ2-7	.	TGTGCCAGCAGCTTAGGAGGTTCCGCCTACGAGCAGTACTTC	CASSLGGSAYEQYF
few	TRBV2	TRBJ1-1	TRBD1	TGTGCCAGCAGAGGACAGGGCACTTTGAAAGCTTTCTTT	CASRGQGTLKAFF
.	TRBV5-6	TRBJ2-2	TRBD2	TGTGCCAGCAGCTCGCTAGCGGGAGCGATCGGGGAGCTGTTTTTT	CASSSLAGAIGELFF
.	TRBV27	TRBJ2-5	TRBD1	TGTGCCAGCAGTAAGACCGGGACAGGGCAAACCCAGTACTTC	CASSKTGTGQTQYF
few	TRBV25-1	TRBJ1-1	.	TGTGCCAGCAATCATGGGGCCCGCGGCACTGAAGCTTTCTTT	CASNHGARGTEAFF
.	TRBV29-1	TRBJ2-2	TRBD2	TGCAGCGTGGGGACTAGCGGACAAGCGGGGGAGCTGTTTTTT	CSVGTSGQAGELFF